The 28 T cell receptor beta chains presented below share a single source sample, sequenced in a study of technical replicates of blood from a handful of donors. TCRdb's table, derived via immunoSEQ multiplex PCR, lists solely in-frame clones and lacks some. Among more than 90,000 clones listed, roughly 96% were seen once. The sequenced sample was T cells isolated from PBMCs. The receptors here all came from a human donor in good health.

This clone has just a few counts. This sequence joins TRBV28 and TRBJ2-3; TRBD2 matches 16 bases. This CDR3 has 18 residues. Germline CDR1 MDHEN, CDR2 SYDVKM. Germline trimming cut 3 bases from V and 6 bases from J; bases unmatched to any gene: 9. CDR3 amino acids: CASSFASGLAGGGDTQYF. DNA of the CDR3: TGTGCCAGCAGTTTCGCCTCGGGACTAGCGGGAGGGGGGGATACGCAGTATTTT. The full variable domain, rest sourced from reference TRBV28 and TRBJ2-3, is DVKVTQSSRYLVKRTGEKVFLECVQDMDHENMFWYRQDPGLGLRLIYFSYDVKMKEKGDIPEGYSVSREKKERFSLILESASTNQTSMYLCASSFASGLAGGGDTQYFGPGTRLTVL.

The genes are TRBV28 and TRBJ2-1; 11 bases fit TRBD2. The CDR3 runs 13 residues. From germline, CDR1 is MDHEN and CDR2 SYDVKM. Unmatched junction bases numbered 10, after V lost 6 bases and J lost 15 bases. For the CDR3, the DNA is TGTGCCAGCAGCTCCCAACTAGCGGGGGCGCGGTTCTTC. Translation: CASSSQLAGARFF.

The chain joins TRBV5-1 to TRBJ2-3; a weak D match, TRBD1 (7 bases). CDR3 size: 15 residues. V was trimmed by 4 bases and J by 3 bases, leaving 15 bases between them. CDR1 SGHRS and CDR2 YFSETQ come from the germline V gene. CDR3 region: CASSPQGSGTDTQYF. CDR3 nucleotide sequence: TGCGCCAGCAGCCCACAGGGGAGCGGGACAGATACGCAGTATTTT.

The rearrangement uses TRBV7-2 and TRBJ1-1; D perhaps matches TRBD1 (6 bases). The CDR3 length is 13 residues. V lost 2 bases to trimming and J lost 8 bases, with 12 bases between them. Germline lookup yields CDR1 SGHTA and CDR2 FQGNSA. The CDR3 reads CASSLRGGGEAFF. CDR3 bases: TGTGCCAGCAGCTTAAGGGGGGGTGGGGAAGCTTTCTTT. Looking up the rest from reference TRBV7-2 and TRBJ1-1 gives the full variable domain: GAGVSQSPSNKVTEKGKDVELRCDPISGHTALYWYRQSLGQGLEFLIYFQGNSAPDKSGLPSDRFSAERTGGSVSTLTIQRTQQEDSAVYLCASSLRGGGEAFFGQGTRLTVV.

The chain employs TRBV6-1 and TRBJ1-1, with D hard to call. The CDR3 runs 15 residues. The germline gives CDR1 MNHNS, CDR2 SASEGT. V was shortened by 1 base and J by 6 bases, with 15 bases between the two germline ends. CDR3 protein: CASSEGSGGVAEAFF. In DNA, the CDR3 is TGTGCCAGCAGTGAAGGCTCCGGAGGAGTCGCTGAAGCTTTCTTT.

The V gene is TRBV18, the J gene TRBJ1-3, with D perhaps matching TRBD1 (5 bases). The V end was cut by 3 bases, the J end by 4 bases, with 10 bases between. Germline V gene data show CDR1 as KGHSH and CDR2 as LQKENI. This CDR3 is 14 amino acids long. The CDR3 DNA follows: TGTGCCAGCTCACCTTACGACAGAGGAAACACCATATATTTT. This gives the protein CASSPYDRGNTIYF.

This rearrangement joins TRBV9 to TRBJ2-7; TRBD2 aligns across 7 bases. The V and J ends lost 2 bases and 0 bases, in that order; junction bases with no gene match: 2. The CDR3 extends over 14 amino acids. The germline V gene has CDR1 SGDLS and CDR2 YYNGEE. The CDR3 DNA reads TGTGCCAGCAGCGTCGGGGGGATCTCCTACGAGCAGTACTTC. The encoded protein is CASSVGGISYEQYF.

The rearrangement uses TRBV7-2 and TRBJ2-4, with TRBD1 matching 10 bases. CDR1 is SGHTA and CDR2 is FQGNSA in the germline V gene. The CDR3 loop spans 15 amino acids. The V segment lost 2 bases and the J segment 8 bases; nucleotides outside the gene matches: 6. DNA for the CDR3: TGTGCCAGCAGCTTACGGGACAGGGGCTGGGACATTCAGTACTTC. Its protein is CASSLRDRGWDIQYF.

This clone occurred once. The rearrangement links TRBV7-2 to TRBJ2-5; 7 bases line up with TRBD1. After removal of 6 bases from V and 3 bases from J, the junction contained 7 bases not matched to a gene. Germline V gene data show CDR1 as SGHTA and CDR2 as FQGNSA. This CDR3 has 14 residues. CDR3 coding DNA: TGTGCCAGCAGGACAGGGCCCTACGAAGAGACCCAGTACTTC. Translating gives CASRTGPYEETQYF.

V is TRBV9 and J is TRBJ2-7; 11 bases map to TRBD2. The CDR3 extends over 16 amino acids. V shed 4 bases, J shed 6 bases, and the junction held 12 bases outside the gene matches. Germline CDR1 is SGDLS and CDR2 is YYNGEE. CDR3 nucleotide sequence: TGTGCCAGCAGCCCCGGGAGTAGCGGGAGGGCCGGCGAGCAGTACTTC. Amino acid sequence: CASSPGSSGRAGEQYF.

The chain combines TRBV15 with TRBJ2-7; 8 bases are shared with TRBD1. CDR3 size: 14 residues. V lost 5 bases and J lost 2; bases outside the gene matches: 5. In germline, CDR1 is LNHNV, CDR2 YYDKDF (reference sequence). The CDR3 loop is CATSDGTGPYEQYF. As DNA, the CDR3 is TGTGCCACCAGCGACGGGACAGGTCCCTACGAGCAGTACTTC.

The chain has TRBV4-1 and TRBJ2-5; D perhaps matches TRBD2 (5 bases). V was shortened by 3 bases and J by 2 bases, with 7 bases between the two germline ends. This CDR3 region has 13 residues. Germline V gene lookup returns CDR1 MGHRA and CDR2 YSYEKL. CDR3 amino acids: CASSHRGQETQYF. The CDR3 DNA reads TGCGCCAGCAGCCACAGAGGGCAAGAGACCCAGTACTTC.

A single count supports this clone. V usage is TRBV28 and J usage is TRBJ1-3; TRBD1 matches at 9 bases. This CDR3 region has 15 residues. J was trimmed by 3 bases and V by 6 bases; bases with no gene match: 6. Looked up from germline, CDR1 is MDHEN and CDR2 is SYDVKM. CDR3 nucleotides: TGTGCCAGCAGATCAGGACAGGGGAATGGAAACACCATATATTTT. As protein: CASRSGQGNGNTIYF.

The chain combines TRBV27 with TRBJ1-1, with D perhaps TRBD1 (6 bases). The CDR3 is 16 residues long. The germline V and J ends were trimmed by 7 bases and 0 bases, with 18 bases remaining between them. Germline values: CDR1 MNHEY, CDR2 SMNVEV (reference sequence). This chain's CDR3 is CASKSRTANMNTEAFF. CDR3 bases: TGTGCCAGCAAGTCCCGGACAGCTAACATGAACACTGAAGCTTTCTTT.

V gene TRBV2 combines with J gene TRBJ1-3, with TRBD1 as a possible D gene (5 bases). This CDR3 region has 15 residues. Trimming took 9 bases from V and 1 from J, leaving 16 bases between them. Germline lookup yields CDR1 SNHLY and CDR2 FYNNEI. Here the CDR3 DNA reads TGTGCCAGGGACAAACACGAGAGATCTGGAAACACCATATATTTT. As protein: CARDKHERSGNTIYF.

J is TRBJ1-1 and V is TRBV6-5; D is unclear. The CDR3 has 15 residues. V lost 0 bases, J lost 5 bases, and 13 bases lay in between. CDR1 and CDR2 (germline): MNHEY, SVGAGI. CDR3 protein: CASSYSEEVETEAFF. The CDR3 DNA is TGTGCCAGCAGTTACTCGGAGGAGGTGGAAACTGAAGCTTTCTTT.

The rearrangement uses TRBV14 and TRBJ2-1; D is perhaps TRBD2 (6 bases). Deletions cut 3 bases from V and 7 bases from J, with 28 bases between. There are 19 residues in the CDR3. Germline V gene sequence: CDR1 SGHDN, CDR2 FVKESK. CDR3 sequence reads: CASSHDLIGYLSGKNEQFF. In DNA, the CDR3 is TGTGCCAGCAGCCACGACCTAATCGGGTACCTTAGCGGTAAAAATGAGCAGTTCTTC.

The gene calls are TRBV25-1 and TRBJ1-2, with 10 bases aligning to TRBD1. V shed 2 bases and J 4 bases; nucleotides not matched to a gene: 4. Per germline, CDR1 MGHDK and CDR2 SYGVNS. CDR3 length: 15 residues. As DNA, the CDR3 is TGTGCCAGCAGTGAAGCGGGACAGGGGATCTATGGCTACACCTTC. Encoded protein: CASSEAGQGIYGYTF.

This sequence joins TRBV5-1 and TRBJ2-3; TRBD2 aligns across 7 bases. The trim removed 4 bases at V and 6 bases at J, leaving 11 bases unmatched. CDR3 length: 15 residues. Germline V lookup: CDR1 SGHRS, CDR2 YFSETQ. The CDR3 region has the DNA TGCGCCAGCAGCCTAATATCTGCGGGAGTTGATACGCAGTATTTT. Amino acids: CASSLISAGVDTQYF.

This sequence joins TRBV29-1 and TRBJ1-4; 7 nucleotides line up with TRBD1. Unmatched junction bases numbered 7, after V lost 6 bases and J lost 0 bases. The V gene's germline CDR1 is SQVTM and CDR2 ANQGSEA. CDR3 length equals 15 residues. CDR3 coding DNA: TGCAGCGTCCGAGGGACAGATACAACTAATGAAAAACTGTTTTTT. Translation gives CSVRGTDTTNEKLFF.

V gene TRBV4-1 combines with J gene TRBJ1-1; a possible D gene is TRBD1 (5 bases). This CDR3 is 16 amino acids long. Germline CDR1 MGHRA, CDR2 YSYEKL. Trimming took 0 bases from V and 11 from J, leaving 22 bases between them. DNA of the CDR3: TGCGCCAGCAGCCAAGATAGTACCGTCAGGAGGGGTATGGCTTTCTTT. This encodes CASSQDSTVRRGMAFF.

This chain connects TRBV4-3 to TRBJ1-2; no clear D. Trimming removed 1 base at V and 8 bases at J, with 14 bases between. Germline CDR1 LGHNA, CDR2 YSLEER. CDR3 size: 14 residues. This CDR3 reads CASSQAVVNGGYTF. CDR3 DNA sequence: TGCGCCAGCAGCCAAGCAGTTGTTAACGGGGGCTACACCTTC.

The gene calls are TRBV6-6 and TRBJ2-1, with 9 bases that match TRBD2. The germline V gene has CDR1 MNHNY and CDR2 SVGAGI (reference sequence). This CDR3 comprises 15 residues. V shed 6 bases, J shed 5 bases, and the junction held 8 bases outside the gene matches. Written as DNA, the CDR3 is TGTGCCAGCAGCGATAGCGGGAGTTCCCACAATGAGCAGTTCTTC. It yields the protein CASSDSGSSHNEQFF.

The gene calls are TRBV2 and TRBJ2-1, with 8 bases fitting TRBD2. Germline assignment: CDR1 SNHLY and CDR2 FYNNEI. V lost 6 bases and J lost 1; bases outside the gene matches: 5. The CDR3 has 15 residues. The CDR3 DNA follows: TGTGCCAGCAGAAGGGTAGCGGGATCCTACAATGAGCAGTTCTTC. The encoded protein is CASRRVAGSYNEQFF. The whole variable domain, remainder taken from reference TRBV2 and TRBJ2-1, is EPEVTQTPSHQVTQMGQEVILRCVPISNHLYFYWYRQILGQKVEFLVSFYNNEISEKSEIFDDQFSVERPDGSNFTLKIRSTKLEDSAMYFCASRRVAGSYNEQFFGPGTRLTVL.

This chain joins TRBV13 and TRBJ2-5; D might be TRBD1 (6 bases). Trimming stripped 4 bases from V and 4 bases from J, with 13 bases between. The germline V gene encodes CDR1 PRHDT and CDR2 FYEKMQ (reference sequence). CDR3 length: 14 residues. CDR3 nucleotide sequence: TGTGCCAGCAGCTGGACAGACGTAAGAGAGACCCAGTACTTC. Its protein product is CASSWTDVRETQYF.

In its sample, this clone was seen once. This CDR3 reads CASSRGELAGKETQYF. Written as DNA, the CDR3 is TGTGCCAGCAGCCGGGGGGAGCTAGCGGGAAAAGAGACCCAGTACTTC. The chain uses TRBV5-6 and TRBJ2-5; 9 nucleotides match TRBD2. Germline V gene lookup returns CDR1 SGHDT and CDR2 YYEEEE. Losses at the gene ends were 4 bases for V and 3 bases for J; bases not matched to a gene: 10. This CDR3 is 16 amino acids long.

This chain links TRBV30 with TRBJ2-3; 11 bases align to TRBD2. Trimming cost V 4 bases and J 2 bases; bases outside gene matches: 8. Germline CDR1 reads GTSNPN; CDR2 reads SVGIG (reference sequence). CDR3 length equals 16 residues. The DNA of the CDR3 is TGTGCCTGGACGGGTAGCGGGAGGGCTATCACAGATACGCAGTATTTT. This encodes CAWTGSGRAITDTQYF.

This chain links TRBV7-2 with TRBJ1-2; 8 bases match TRBD1. V trimming: 4 bases; J trimming: 3 bases; junction bases outside the gene matches: 19. Looked up from germline, CDR1 is SGHTA and CDR2 is FQGNSA. The CDR3 consists of 19 residues. For the CDR3, the DNA is TGTGCCAGCAGCTCATGGACAGGGTCCACCAAACCCTCCTACTATGGCTACACCTTC. Protein product: CASSSWTGSTKPSYYGYTF.